The present T cell receptor (beta chain) was sequenced within a study of post-analysis software for immune sequencing data. The CDR3 has 13 amino acids. V lost 3 bases to trimming and J lost 10 bases; unmatched junction nucleotides: 9. The germline gives CDR1 SGHKS, CDR2 YYEKEE (reference sequence). TCR beta libraries were prepared from cDNA with unique molecular identifiers. TCRdb reprocessed the PCR reads with MiXCR, giving one entry per CDR3 protein. The table shows roughly 700,000 distinct CDR3 sequences, with 30% occurring only once. Study-wide points: Elevated frequency relative to controls characterized about 5 TRBV segments in patients, TRBV5-6, TRBV5-1 and TRBV20-1 among them. Controls showed significantly higher normalized Chao1 diversity than did multiple sclerosis patients. Batch-mates among the samples co-clustered strongly by F measure.

This clonotype was seen more than once but under ten times. The antigen remains unidentified. Material for sequencing was blood. This clonotype was obtained from a girl aged 10 to 17 with multiple sclerosis. The V and J genes are TRBV5-5 and TRBJ2-7, with 8 bases aligning to TRBD1. CDR3 region: CASSSTGDGTQYF. The CDR3 DNA reads TGTGCCAGCAGCTCGACAGGGGATGGCACCCAGTACTTC.